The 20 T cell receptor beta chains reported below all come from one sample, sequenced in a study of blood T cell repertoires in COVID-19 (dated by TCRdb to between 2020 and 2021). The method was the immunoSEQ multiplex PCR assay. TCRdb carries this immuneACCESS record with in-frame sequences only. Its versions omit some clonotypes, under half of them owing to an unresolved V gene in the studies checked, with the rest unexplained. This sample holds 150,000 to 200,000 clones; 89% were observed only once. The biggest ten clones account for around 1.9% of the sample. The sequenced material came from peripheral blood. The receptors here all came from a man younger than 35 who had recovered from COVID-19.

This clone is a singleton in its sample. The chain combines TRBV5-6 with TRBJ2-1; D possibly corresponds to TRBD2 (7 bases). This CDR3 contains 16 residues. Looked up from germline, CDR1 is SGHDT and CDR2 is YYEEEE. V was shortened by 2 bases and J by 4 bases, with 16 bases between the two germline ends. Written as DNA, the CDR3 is TGTGCCAGCAGCTTTAGGGGGGGTAATAGATACAATGAGCAGTTCTTC. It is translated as CASSFRGGNRYNEQFF. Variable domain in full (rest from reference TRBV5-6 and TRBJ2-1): DAGVTQSPTHLIKTRGQQVTLRCSPKSGHDTVSWYQQALGQGPQFIFQYYEEEERQRGNFPDRFSGHQFPNYSSELNVNALLLGDSALYLCASSFRGGNRYNEQFFGPGTRLTVL.

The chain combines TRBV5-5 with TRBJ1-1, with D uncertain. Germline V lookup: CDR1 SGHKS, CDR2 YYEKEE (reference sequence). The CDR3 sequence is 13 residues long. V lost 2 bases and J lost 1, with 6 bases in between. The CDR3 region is CASSFSGNTEAFF. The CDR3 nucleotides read TGTGCCAGCAGCTTTTCGGGGAACACTGAAGCTTTCTTT.

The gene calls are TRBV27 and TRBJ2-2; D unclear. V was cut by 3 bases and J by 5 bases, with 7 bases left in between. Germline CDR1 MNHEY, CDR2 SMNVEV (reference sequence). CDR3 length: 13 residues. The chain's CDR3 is CASSFLMTGELFF. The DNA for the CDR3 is TGTGCCAGCAGTTTTCTAATGACCGGGGAGCTGTTTTTT.

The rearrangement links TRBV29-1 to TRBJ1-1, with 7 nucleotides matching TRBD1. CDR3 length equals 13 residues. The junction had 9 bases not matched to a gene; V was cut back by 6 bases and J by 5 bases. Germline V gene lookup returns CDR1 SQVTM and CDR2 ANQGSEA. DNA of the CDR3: TGCAGCGTCTCGACAGGGATGTTGACTGAAGCTTTCTTT. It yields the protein CSVSTGMLTEAFF.

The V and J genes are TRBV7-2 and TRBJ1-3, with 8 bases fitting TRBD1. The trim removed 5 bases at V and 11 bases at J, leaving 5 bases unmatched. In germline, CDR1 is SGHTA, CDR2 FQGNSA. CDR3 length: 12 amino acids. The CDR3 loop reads CASSRPGQAIYF. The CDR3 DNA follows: TGTGCCAGCAGCCGACCGGGACAGGCCATATATTTT.

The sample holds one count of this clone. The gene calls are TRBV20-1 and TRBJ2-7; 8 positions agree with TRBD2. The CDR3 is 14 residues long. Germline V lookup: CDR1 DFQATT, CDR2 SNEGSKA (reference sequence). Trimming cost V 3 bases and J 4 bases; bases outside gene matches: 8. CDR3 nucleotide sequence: TGCAGTGCTAGTCCCAGACTAGCGAAGTACGAGCAGTACTTC. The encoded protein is CSASPRLAKYEQYF.

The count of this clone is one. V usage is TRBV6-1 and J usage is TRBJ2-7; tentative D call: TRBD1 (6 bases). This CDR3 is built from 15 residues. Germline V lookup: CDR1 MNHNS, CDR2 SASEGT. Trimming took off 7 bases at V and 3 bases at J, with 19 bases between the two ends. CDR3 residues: CASMAPGQGSYEQYF. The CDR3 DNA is TGTGCCAGCATGGCGCCAGGCCAGGGGAGCTACGAGCAGTACTTC.

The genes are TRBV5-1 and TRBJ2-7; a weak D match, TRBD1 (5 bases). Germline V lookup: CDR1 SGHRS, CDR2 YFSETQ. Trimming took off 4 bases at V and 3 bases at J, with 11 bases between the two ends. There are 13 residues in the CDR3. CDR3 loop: CASSTGQVYEQYF. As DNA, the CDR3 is TGCGCCAGCAGCACCGGACAAGTCTACGAGCAGTACTTC.

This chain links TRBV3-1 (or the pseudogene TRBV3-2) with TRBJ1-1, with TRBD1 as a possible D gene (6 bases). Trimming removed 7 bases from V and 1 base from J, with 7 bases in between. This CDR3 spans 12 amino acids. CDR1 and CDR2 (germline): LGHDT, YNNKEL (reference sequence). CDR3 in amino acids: CASKQGNTEAFF. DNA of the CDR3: TGTGCCAGCAAACAGGGGAACACTGAAGCTTTCTTT.

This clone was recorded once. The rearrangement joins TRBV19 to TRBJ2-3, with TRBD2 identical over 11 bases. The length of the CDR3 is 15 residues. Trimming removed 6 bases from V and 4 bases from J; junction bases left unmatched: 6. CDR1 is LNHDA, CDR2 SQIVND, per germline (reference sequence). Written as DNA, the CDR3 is TGTGCCAGTAGGTTACTAGCGGGAGAAGCAGATACGCAGTATTTT. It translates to CASRLLAGEADTQYF.

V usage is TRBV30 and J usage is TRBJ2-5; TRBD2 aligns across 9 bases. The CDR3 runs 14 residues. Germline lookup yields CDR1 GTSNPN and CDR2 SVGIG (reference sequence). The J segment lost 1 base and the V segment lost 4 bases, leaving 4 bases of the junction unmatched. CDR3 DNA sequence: TGTGCCTGGACTGCGACTAGCGGCCAAGAGACCCAGTACTTC. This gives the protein CAWTATSGQETQYF.

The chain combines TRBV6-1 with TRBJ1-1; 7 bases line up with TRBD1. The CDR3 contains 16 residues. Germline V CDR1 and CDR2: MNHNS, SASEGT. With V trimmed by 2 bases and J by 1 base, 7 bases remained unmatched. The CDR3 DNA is TGTGCCAGCAGTGAAAGGACAGGCAGGGGGAACACTGAAGCTTTCTTT. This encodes CASSERTGRGNTEAFF.

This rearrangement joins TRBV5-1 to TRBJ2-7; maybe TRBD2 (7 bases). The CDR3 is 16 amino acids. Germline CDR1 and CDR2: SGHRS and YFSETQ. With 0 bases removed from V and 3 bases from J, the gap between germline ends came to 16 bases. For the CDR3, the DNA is TGCGCCAGCAGCTTGGCCGCAGGGGAGGGGTTCTACGAGCAGTACTTC. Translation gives CASSLAAGEGFYEQYF.

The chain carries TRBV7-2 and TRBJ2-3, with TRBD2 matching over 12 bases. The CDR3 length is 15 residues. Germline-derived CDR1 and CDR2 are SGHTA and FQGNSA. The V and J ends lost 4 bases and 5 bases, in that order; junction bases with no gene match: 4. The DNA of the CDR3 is TGTGCCAGCAGCTCCCGGACTAGCGGGAAAGATACGCAGTATTTT. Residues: CASSSRTSGKDTQYF.

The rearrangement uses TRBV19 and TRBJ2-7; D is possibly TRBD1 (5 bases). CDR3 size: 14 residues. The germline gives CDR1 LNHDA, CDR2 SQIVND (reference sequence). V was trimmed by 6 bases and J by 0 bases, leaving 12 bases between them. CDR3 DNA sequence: TGTGCCAGTAGGGTACAGGCGAGCTCCTACGAGCAGTACTTC. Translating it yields CASRVQASSYEQYF.

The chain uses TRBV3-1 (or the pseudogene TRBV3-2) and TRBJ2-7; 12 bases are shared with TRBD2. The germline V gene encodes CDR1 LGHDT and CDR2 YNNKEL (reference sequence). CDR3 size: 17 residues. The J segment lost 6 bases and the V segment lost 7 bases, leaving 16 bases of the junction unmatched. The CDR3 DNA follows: TGTGCCAGCACCCCGACCCCCGGACTAGCGGGAAGGACCGAGCAGTACTTC. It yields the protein CASTPTPGLAGRTEQYF.

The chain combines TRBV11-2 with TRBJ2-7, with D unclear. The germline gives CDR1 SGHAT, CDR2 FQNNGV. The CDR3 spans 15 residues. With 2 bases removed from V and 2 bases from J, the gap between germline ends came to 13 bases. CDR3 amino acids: CASSLTLDGTYEQYF. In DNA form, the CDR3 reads TGTGCCAGCAGCTTAACCCTAGACGGTACCTACGAGCAGTACTTC.

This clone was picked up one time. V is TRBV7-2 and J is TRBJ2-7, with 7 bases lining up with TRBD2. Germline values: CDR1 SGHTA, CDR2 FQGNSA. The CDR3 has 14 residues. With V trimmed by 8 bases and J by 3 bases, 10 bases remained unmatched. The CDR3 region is CASGSGKTLYEQYF. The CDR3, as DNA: TGTGCCAGCGGAAGCGGGAAAACTCTCTACGAGCAGTACTTC.

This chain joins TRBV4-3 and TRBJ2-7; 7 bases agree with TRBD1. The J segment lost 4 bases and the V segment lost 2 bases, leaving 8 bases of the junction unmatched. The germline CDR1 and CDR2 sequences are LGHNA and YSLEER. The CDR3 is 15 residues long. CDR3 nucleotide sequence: TGCGCCAGCAGCCAATCCCTGACAGGGAAATACGAGCAGTACTTC. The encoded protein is CASSQSLTGKYEQYF.

In DNA form, the CDR3 reads TGTGCCAGCAAGGCTGACGGACTAAGGTACGAGCAGTACTTC. This gives the protein CASKADGLRYEQYF. V gene TRBV6-5 combines with J gene TRBJ2-7; a possible D gene is TRBD2 (6 bases). The CDR3 totals 14 residues. The germline V and J ends were trimmed by 7 bases and 4 bases, with 17 bases remaining between them. CDR1 is MNHEY, CDR2 SVGAGI, per germline.